This T cell receptor beta chain was sequenced in a study of graft-versus-host responses after intestinal transplantation. Generated by immunoSEQ multiplex PCR, the TCRdb table keeps only in-frame clones and is missing some. The data contain just under 100,000 clones, 75% to 95% of them seen just once; the ten biggest clones take up 15% to 20%. Losses at the gene ends were 3 bases for V and 6 bases for J; bases not matched to a gene: 23. The CDR3 contains 21 residues. Per the germline V gene, CDR1 is SGDLS and CDR2 is YYNGEE. The chain uses TRBV9 and TRBJ2-2; 10 nucleotides match TRBD1. The source is a human patient who received an intestinal transplant, so some T cells may come from the graft donor. This specimen consisted of PBMCs, obtained just under 460 days after intestinal transplant. CDR3 bases: TGTGCCAGCAGCGCGACCCCATCACCCCCTCCGGGACAGGGGAGTTCCGGGGAGCTGTTTTTT. It translates to CASSATPSPPPGQGSSGELFF. Looking up the rest from reference TRBV9 and TRBJ2-2 gives the full variable domain: DSGVTQTPKHLITATGQRVTLRCSPRSGDLSVYWYQQSLDQGLQFLIQYYNGEERAKGNILERFSAQQFPDLHSELNLSSLELGDSALYFCASSATPSPPPGQGSSGELFFGEGSRLTVL.